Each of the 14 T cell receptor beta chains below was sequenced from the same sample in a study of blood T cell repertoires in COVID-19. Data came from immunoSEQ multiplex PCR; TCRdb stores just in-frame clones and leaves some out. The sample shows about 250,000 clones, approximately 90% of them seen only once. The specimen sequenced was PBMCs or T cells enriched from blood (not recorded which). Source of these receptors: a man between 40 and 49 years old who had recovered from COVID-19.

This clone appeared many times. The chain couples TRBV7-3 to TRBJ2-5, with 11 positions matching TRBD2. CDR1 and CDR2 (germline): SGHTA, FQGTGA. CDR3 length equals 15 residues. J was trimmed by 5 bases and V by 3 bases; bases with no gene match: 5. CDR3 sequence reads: CASSFLAGGVETQYF. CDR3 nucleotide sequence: TGTGCCAGCAGCTTTCTAGCGGGAGGCGTCGAGACCCAGTACTTC.

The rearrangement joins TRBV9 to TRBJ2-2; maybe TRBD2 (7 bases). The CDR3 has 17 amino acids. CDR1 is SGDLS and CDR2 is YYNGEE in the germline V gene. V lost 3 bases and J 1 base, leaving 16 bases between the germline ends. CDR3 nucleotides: TGTGCCAGCAGCGGACCAACCGGGGGGCAGAACACCGGGGAGCTGTTTTTT. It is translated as CASSGPTGGQNTGELFF. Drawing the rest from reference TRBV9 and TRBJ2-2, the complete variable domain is DSGVTQTPKHLITATGQRVTLRCSPRSGDLSVYWYQQSLDQGLQFLIQYYNGEERAKGNILERFSAQQFPDLHSELNLSSLELGDSALYFCASSGPTGGQNTGELFFGEGSRLTVL.

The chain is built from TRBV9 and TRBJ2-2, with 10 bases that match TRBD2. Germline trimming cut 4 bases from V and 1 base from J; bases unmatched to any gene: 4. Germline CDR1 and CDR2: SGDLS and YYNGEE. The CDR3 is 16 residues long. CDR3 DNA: TGTGCCAGCAGCTTATTAGCGGGGGGGAACACCGGGGAGCTGTTTTTT. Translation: CASSLLAGGNTGELFF. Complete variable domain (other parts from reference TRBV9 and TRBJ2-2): DSGVTQTPKHLITATGQRVTLRCSPRSGDLSVYWYQQSLDQGLQFLIQYYNGEERAKGNILERFSAQQFPDLHSELNLSSLELGDSALYFCASSLLAGGNTGELFFGEGSRLTVL.

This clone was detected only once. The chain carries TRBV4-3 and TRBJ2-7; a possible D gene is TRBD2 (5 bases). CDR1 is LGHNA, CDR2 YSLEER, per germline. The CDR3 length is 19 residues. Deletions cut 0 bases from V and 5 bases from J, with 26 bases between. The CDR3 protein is CASSQDEFSRGIEADEQYF. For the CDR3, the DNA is TGCGCCAGCAGCCAAGATGAATTCTCAAGAGGGATCGAGGCCGACGAGCAGTACTTC.

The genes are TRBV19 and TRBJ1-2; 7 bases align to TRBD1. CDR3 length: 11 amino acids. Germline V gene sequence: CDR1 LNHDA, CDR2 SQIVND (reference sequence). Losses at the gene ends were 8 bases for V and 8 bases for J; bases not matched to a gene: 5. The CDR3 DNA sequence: TGTGCCAGTTCGACAGGGTGGGGCTACACCTTC. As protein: CASSTGWGYTF.

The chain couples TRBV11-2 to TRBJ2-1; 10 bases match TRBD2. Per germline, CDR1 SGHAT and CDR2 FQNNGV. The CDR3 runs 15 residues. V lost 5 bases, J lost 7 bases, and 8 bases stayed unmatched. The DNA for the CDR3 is TGTGCCAGCAGCCCCCAGCGGGGGGGTGGGAATGAGCAGTTCTTC. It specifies CASSPQRGGGNEQFF.

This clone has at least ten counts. The DNA for the CDR3 is TGTGCCAGCAGTGACTCGACTAGCGGGCACACCGGGGAGCTGTTTTTT. Translating gives CASSDSTSGHTGELFF. The chain joins TRBV6-4 to TRBJ2-2, with 10 bases matching TRBD2. CDR1 MRHNA and CDR2 SNTAGT come from the germline V gene. The CDR3 is 16 residues long. The J segment lost 3 bases and the V segment lost 0 bases, leaving 1 base of the junction unmatched.

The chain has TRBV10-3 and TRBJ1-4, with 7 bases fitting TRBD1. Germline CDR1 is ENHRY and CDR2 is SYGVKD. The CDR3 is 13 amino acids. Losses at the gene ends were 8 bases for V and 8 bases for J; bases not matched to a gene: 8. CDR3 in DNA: TGTGCCATCGGAGGGGACAGTGGAGAAAAACTGTTTTTT. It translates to CAIGGDSGEKLFF.

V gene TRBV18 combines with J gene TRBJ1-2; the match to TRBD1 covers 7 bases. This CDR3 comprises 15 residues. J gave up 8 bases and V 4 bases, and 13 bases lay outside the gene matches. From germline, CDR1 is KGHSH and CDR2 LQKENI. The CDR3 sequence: CASSLRDRHGRGYTF. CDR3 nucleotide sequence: TGTGCCAGCTCACTACGGGACAGACATGGAAGAGGCTACACCTTC.

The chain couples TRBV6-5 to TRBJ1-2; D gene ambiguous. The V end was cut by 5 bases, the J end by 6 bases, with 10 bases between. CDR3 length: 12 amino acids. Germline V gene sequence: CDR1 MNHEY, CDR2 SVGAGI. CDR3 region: CASSHKHDGYTF. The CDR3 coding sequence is TGTGCCAGCAGTCACAAACATGATGGCTACACCTTC.

The chain's CDR3 is CASSQVAGAPYEQYF. In DNA form, the CDR3 reads TGTGCCAGCAGCCAAGTTGCAGGGGCCCCCTACGAGCAGTACTTC. The chain carries TRBV3-1 (or the pseudogene TRBV3-2) and TRBJ2-7; possibly TRBD1 for D (6 bases). V was pared by 1 base and J by 2 bases, with 12 bases between. CDR1 is LGHDT and CDR2 is YNNKEL in the germline V gene (reference sequence). This CDR3 has 15 amino acids.

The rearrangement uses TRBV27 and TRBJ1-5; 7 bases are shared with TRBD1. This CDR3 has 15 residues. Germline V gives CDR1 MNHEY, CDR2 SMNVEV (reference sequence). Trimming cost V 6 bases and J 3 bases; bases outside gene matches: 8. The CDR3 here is CASSSQGLDNQPQHF. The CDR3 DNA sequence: TGTGCCAGCAGCTCACAGGGGTTGGACAATCAGCCCCAGCATTTT.

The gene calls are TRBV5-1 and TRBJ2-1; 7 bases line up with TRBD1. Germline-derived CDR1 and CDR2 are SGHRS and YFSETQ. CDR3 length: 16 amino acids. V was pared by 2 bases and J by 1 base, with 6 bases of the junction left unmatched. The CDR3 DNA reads TGCGCCAGCAGCTTCTACACAGGGGAGTCCTACAATGAGCAGTTCTTC. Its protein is CASSFYTGESYNEQFF.

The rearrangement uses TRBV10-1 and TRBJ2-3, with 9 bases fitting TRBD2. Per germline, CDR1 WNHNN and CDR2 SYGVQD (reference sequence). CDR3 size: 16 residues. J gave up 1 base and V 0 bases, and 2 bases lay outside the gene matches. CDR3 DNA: TGCGCCAGCAGTGAGTCGTTAGCGGGGGGCACAGATACGCAGTATTTT. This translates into CASSESLAGGTDTQYF.